This T cell receptor beta chain was sequenced during a study of blood T cells in healthy people across ages. Study context: Per two T cells, about one barcoded beta molecule was captured through template switching.

Germline lookup yields CDR1 MNHEY and CDR2 SMNVEV (reference sequence). The J segment lost 1 base and the V segment lost 4 bases, leaving 12 bases of the junction unmatched. The CDR3 has 17 residues. It was with a sample-barcoded 5' primer and a J-beta primer mix that a second PCR of about 6 to 11 cycles was run. TCRdb reprocessed the 5' RACE reads via MiXCR and lists one record per CDR3 protein. The sample has about 1.4 million distinct CDR3 sequences, 55% to 75% seen once. The rearrangement links TRBV27 to TRBJ1-1; 7 nucleotides match TRBD1. Material for sequencing was blood. The TCR originated in a man younger than 35 in good health. The CDR3 loop reads CASSSRYRGTANTEAFF. The DNA of the CDR3 is TGTGCCAGCAGTTCGCGGTACCGGGGGACAGCGAACACTGAAGCTTTCTTT.